What follows are 19 T cell receptor beta chains derived from one specimen sequenced in a study of blood T cell repertoires in COVID-19. This table comes from immunoSEQ multiplex PCR, and its TCRdb copy is limited to in-frame clones, with some not included. Counted here are 120,000 to 150,000 clones, roughly 80% occurring once; the ten biggest clones make up approximately 17%. The sample comprised peripheral blood. The source of these receptors is a man aged 50 or older with acute or convalescent COVID-19.

The chain links TRBV5-6 to TRBJ2-5; 10 positions match TRBD2. The CDR3 runs 16 residues. The ends lost 1 base at V and 4 bases at J; junction bases unmatched: 7. Germline V lookup: CDR1 SGHDT, CDR2 YYEEEE. The CDR3 reads CASSLRSGGVGETQYF. The CDR3 DNA reads as TGTGCCAGCAGCTTGAGAAGCGGGGGGGTAGGAGAGACCCAGTACTTC.

This clone was found a few times. The J gene is TRBJ2-2, the V gene TRBV19, with D possibly TRBD1 on 6 matching bases. Germline V gene lookup returns CDR1 LNHDA and CDR2 SQIVND (reference sequence). Trimming removed 4 bases from V and 6 bases from J, with 15 bases in between. The CDR3 length is 15 residues. Here the CDR3 reads CASSTPGVSSGELFF. The CDR3, as DNA: TGTGCCAGTAGTACGCCAGGGGTTAGCTCCGGGGAGCTGTTTTTT.

V is TRBV10-2 and J is TRBJ2-2, with D possibly being TRBD2 (5 bases). In germline, CDR1 is WSHSY, CDR2 SAAADI. The CDR3 is 15 amino acids. V lost 3 bases and J lost 7, with 15 bases in between. The CDR3 coding sequence is TGCGCCAGCAGTGAATACAGCGGTGGGCTCGGGGAGCTGTTTTTT. Translating it yields CASSEYSGGLGELFF.

This chain links TRBV7-8 with TRBJ1-1, with D tentatively TRBD1 (5 bases). Germline values: CDR1 SGHVS, CDR2 FQNEAQ. The CDR3 runs to 13 residues. Deletions cut 5 bases from V and 1 base from J, with 8 bases between. The CDR3 here is CASSQRGNTEAFF. The CDR3 DNA reads TGTGCCAGCAGCCAAAGGGGGAACACTGAAGCTTTCTTT.

This clone was seen more than once but under ten times. The chain joins TRBV6-5 to TRBJ2-5; no clear D gene. The V and J ends lost 9 bases and 5 bases respectively, with 7 bases between them. Germline assignment: CDR1 MNHEY and CDR2 SVGAGI. The CDR3 is 10 amino acids. The chain's CDR3 is CASARETQYF. CDR3 coding DNA: TGTGCCAGTGCCAGGGAGACCCAGTACTTC.

A single count supports this clone. J is TRBJ1-1 and V is TRBV5-1; 7 nucleotides agree with TRBD1. CDR3 length: 14 residues. V shed 3 bases and J 5 bases; nucleotides not matched to a gene: 7. Germline V CDR1 and CDR2: SGHRS, YFSETQ. This CDR3 is CASSSQGEGTEAFF. In DNA, the CDR3 is TGCGCCAGCAGCTCTCAGGGGGAAGGAACTGAAGCTTTCTTT.

V usage is TRBV12-5 and J usage is TRBJ2-1; 10 bases are shared with TRBD1. Germline V gene data show CDR1 as LGHNT and CDR2 as FRNRAP. Trimming removed 4 bases from V and 7 bases from J; junction bases left unmatched: 7. This CDR3 spans 15 amino acids. The CDR3 DNA follows: TGTGCTAGTGGTTCCGGGACAGGGGTCTGGAATGAGCAGTTCTTC. As protein: CASGSGTGVWNEQFF.

The V call is TRBV5-1, the J call TRBJ2-5; 8 bases agree with TRBD2. The CDR3 length is 18 residues. V shed 2 bases and J 5 bases; nucleotides not matched to a gene: 17. The germline gives CDR1 SGHRS, CDR2 YFSETQ. The CDR3 spells CASSFPRLDGGVLETQYF. The CDR3 region has the DNA TGCGCCAGCAGCTTTCCCCGTCTAGACGGGGGGGTGCTCGAGACCCAGTACTTC.

This rearrangement joins TRBV24-1 to TRBJ2-7; 9 positions match TRBD1. Germline CDR1 reads KGHDR; CDR2 reads SFDVKD. Unmatched junction bases numbered 11, after V lost 12 bases and J lost 3 bases. The CDR3 runs to 14 residues. CDR3: CAAGTGPPLYEQYF. CDR3 coding DNA: TGTGCCGCGGGGACAGGGCCCCCTCTCTACGAGCAGTACTTC.

The J gene is TRBJ2-2, the V gene TRBV30, with 10 bases fitting TRBD1. Trimming took 0 bases from V and 7 from J; bases not matched to a gene: 11. The CDR3 has 17 residues. CDR1 and CDR2 from the germline V gene are GTSNPN and SVGIG (reference sequence). This CDR3 reads CAWSVSGGQGFVGELFF. CDR3 sequence (DNA): TGTGCCTGGAGTGTAAGCGGGGGACAGGGGTTCGTCGGGGAGCTGTTTTTT.

A remark on this clone: The sample has other DNA sequences that encode this CDR3 too. This chain joins TRBV28 and TRBJ1-2; 7 positions match TRBD1. Looked up from germline, CDR1 is MDHEN and CDR2 is SYDVKM. This CDR3 has 13 residues. Trimming at V came to 6 bases and at J to 3 bases, leaving 4 bases not matched to a gene. The CDR3 nucleotides are TGTGCCAGCAGCCCCGACAGGGACTATGGCTACACCTTC. Its protein product is CASSPDRDYGYTF.

This chain uses TRBV5-1 with TRBJ1-2, with 10 positions matching TRBD1. Trimming cost V 3 bases and J 2 bases; bases outside gene matches: 1. Germline CDR1 reads SGHRS; CDR2 reads YFSETQ. The CDR3 extends over 14 amino acids. This chain's CDR3 is CASSSTGGNYGYTF. The CDR3 nucleotides are TGCGCCAGCAGCTCGACAGGGGGCAACTATGGCTACACCTTC.

This clone was counted between two and nine times. The chain uses TRBV9 and TRBJ2-1; 9 nucleotides align to TRBD2. In germline, CDR1 is SGDLS, CDR2 YYNGEE. The CDR3 sequence is 15 residues long. The V gene end was trimmed by 3 bases and the J gene end by 6 bases; junction bases not matched to a gene: 7. Here the CDR3 DNA reads TGTGCCAGCAGCGAGTGGGGACTAGCTGTCAATGAGCAGTTCTTC. Translation gives CASSEWGLAVNEQFF. The full variable domain, in which reference TRBV9 and TRBJ2-1 provide the parts outside the CDR3, is DSGVTQTPKHLITATGQRVTLRCSPRSGDLSVYWYQQSLDQGLQFLIQYYNGEERAKGNILERFSAQQFPDLHSELNLSSLELGDSALYFCASSEWGLAVNEQFFGPGTRLTVL.

The chain recombines TRBV5-1 with TRBJ2-2, with a tentative D call TRBD2 (5 bases). CDR1 and CDR2 from the germline V gene are SGHRS and YFSETQ. The CDR3 is 15 amino acids. V was shortened by 4 bases and J by 1 base, with 11 bases between the two germline ends. The CDR3 spells CASSRTAGNTGELFF. CDR3 sequence (DNA): TGCGCCAGCAGCAGAACGGCGGGGAACACCGGGGAGCTGTTTTTT.

This sequence joins TRBV19 and TRBJ2-5; 10 bases are shared with TRBD2. Germline assignment: CDR1 LNHDA and CDR2 SQIVND (reference sequence). J lost 5 bases, V lost 2 bases, and 2 bases had no gene match. The CDR3 totals 14 residues. CDR3 region: CASSILAGVETQYF. The CDR3 nucleotides are TGTGCCAGTAGTATACTAGCGGGGGTGGAGACCCAGTACTTC. Together with reference TRBV19 and TRBJ2-5, the CDR3 gives the full variable domain: DGGITQSPKYLFRKEGQNVTLSCEQNLNHDAMYWYRQDPGQGLRLIYYSQIVNDFQKGDIAEGYSVSREKKESFPLTVTSAQKNPTAFYLCASSILAGVETQYFGPGTRLLVL.

The chain links TRBV19 to TRBJ2-5; a possible D gene is TRBD2 (6 bases). This CDR3 region has 15 residues. Germline CDR1 reads LNHDA; CDR2 reads SQIVND (reference sequence). Trimming removed 4 bases at V and 3 bases at J, with 15 bases between. The CDR3 region has the DNA TGTGCCAGTAGTACGCCGGCGGGACTGAAAGAGACCCAGTACTTC. Translating it yields CASSTPAGLKETQYF.

The chain uses TRBV7-8 and TRBJ2-5, with TRBD2 matching 8 bases. The CDR3 consists of 18 residues. Germline values: CDR1 SGHVS, CDR2 FQNEAQ. After removal of 4 bases from V and 5 bases from J, the junction contained 18 bases not matched to a gene. CDR3 residues: CASSSRGSGGLLRETQYF. CDR3 coding DNA: TGTGCCAGCAGCTCCCGTGGGAGCGGGGGCCTTCTGCGGGAGACCCAGTACTTC. Based on the CDR3 plus reference TRBV7-8 and TRBJ2-5, the full variable domain is GAGVSQSPRYKVAKRGQDVALRCDPISGHVSLFWYQQALGQGPEFLTYFQNEAQLDKSGLPSDRFFAERPEGSVSTLKIQRTQQEDSAVYLCASSSRGSGGLLRETQYFGPGTRLLVL.

This chain uses TRBV24-1 with TRBJ2-4; TRBD1 agrees at 8 bases. Germline-derived CDR1 and CDR2 are KGHDR and SFDVKD. V lost 10 bases and J lost 7; bases outside the gene matches: 11. CDR3 length: 14 amino acids. CDR3 bases: TGTGCCACTCCTCCAGGGGGCTGGGGGAACATTCAGTACTTC. Its translation: CATPPGGWGNIQYF.

This CDR3 is CASSLSTGKGASETQYF. The CDR3 bases are TGTGCCAGCAGCCTTTCGACAGGGAAGGGGGCCTCGGAGACCCAGTACTTC. The J gene is TRBJ2-5, the V gene TRBV14; 7 bases are shared with TRBD1. After removal of 4 bases from V and 5 bases from J, the junction contained 16 bases not matched to a gene. The germline gives CDR1 SGHDN, CDR2 FVKESK. The CDR3 runs to 17 residues.